This T cell receptor beta chain is drawn from a study of T cell repertoires in MIS-A myocarditis. The repertoire was sequenced with immunoSEQ multiplex PCR; TCRdb's copy has only in-frame clones and lacks some. The data hold roughly 12,000 clones, with 65% to 90% observed a single time. V gave up 4 bases and J gave up 4 bases, with 20 bases separating them. This CDR3 contains 17 residues. The germline CDR1 and CDR2 sequences are SGHTA and FQGNSA. This chain uses TRBV7-2 with TRBJ2-1, with no clear D. The sequenced material came from right ventricle heart tissue obtained at autopsy. The receptor's source is a man between 18 and 35 years old with fulminant myocarditis from multisystem inflammatory syndrome in adults (MIS-A) after COVID-19. DNA of the CDR3: TGTGCCAGCAGCTCACCCCGGTACCTTTTAATTTACAATGAGCAGTTCTTC. Translating gives CASSSPRYLLIYNEQFF.